The TCR beta chain under discussion was sequenced for a study of blood T cell repertoires in COVID-19. The method was immunoSEQ multiplex PCR; TCRdb's version includes in-frame clones alone and lacks a portion of them. The data show about 220,000 clones, more than 75% seen once. CDR3 length: 16 amino acids. V trimming: 4 bases; J trimming: 3 bases; junction bases outside the gene matches: 9. Looked up from germline, CDR1 is MNHEY and CDR2 is SVGAGI. This TCR derives from a man between 50 and 59 years old who had recovered from COVID-19. Material: peripheral blood. J is TRBJ2-7 and V is TRBV6-5, with TRBD1 matching 10 bases. In nucleotides, the CDR3 is TGTGCCAGCAGTTTCTCACCGGGACAGGGGATCTACGAGCAGTACTTC. It yields the protein CASSFSPGQGIYEQYF.